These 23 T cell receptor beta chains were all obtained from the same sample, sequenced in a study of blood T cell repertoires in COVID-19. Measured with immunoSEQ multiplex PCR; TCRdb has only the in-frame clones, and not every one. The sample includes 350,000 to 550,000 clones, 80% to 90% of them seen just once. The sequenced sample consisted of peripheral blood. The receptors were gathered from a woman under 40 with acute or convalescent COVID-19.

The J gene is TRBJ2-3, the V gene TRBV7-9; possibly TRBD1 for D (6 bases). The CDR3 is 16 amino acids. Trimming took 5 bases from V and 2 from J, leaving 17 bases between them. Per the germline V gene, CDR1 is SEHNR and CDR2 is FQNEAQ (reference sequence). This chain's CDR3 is CASSGSGTYITDTQYF. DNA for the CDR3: TGTGCCAGCAGCGGATCGGGGACATACATCACAGATACGCAGTATTTT. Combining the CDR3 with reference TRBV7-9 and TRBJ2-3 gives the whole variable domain DTGVSQNPRHKITKRGQNVTFRCDPISEHNRLYWYRQTLGQGPEFLTYFQNEAQLEKSRLLSDRFSAERPKGSFSTLEIQRTEQGDSAMYLCASSGSGTYITDTQYFGPGTRLTVL.

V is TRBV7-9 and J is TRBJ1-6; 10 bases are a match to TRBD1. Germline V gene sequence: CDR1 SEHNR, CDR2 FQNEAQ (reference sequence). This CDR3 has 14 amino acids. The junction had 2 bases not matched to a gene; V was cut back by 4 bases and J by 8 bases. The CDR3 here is CASSWGTGDSPLHF. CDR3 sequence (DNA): TGTGCCAGCAGCTGGGGGACAGGGGATTCACCCCTCCACTTT.

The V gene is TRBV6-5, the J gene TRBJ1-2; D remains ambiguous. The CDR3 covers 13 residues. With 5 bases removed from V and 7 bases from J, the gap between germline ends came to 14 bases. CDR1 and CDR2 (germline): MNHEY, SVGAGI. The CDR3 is CASSRRSVRGYTF. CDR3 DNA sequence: TGTGCCAGCAGTCGTCGTTCGGTACGTGGCTACACCTTC.

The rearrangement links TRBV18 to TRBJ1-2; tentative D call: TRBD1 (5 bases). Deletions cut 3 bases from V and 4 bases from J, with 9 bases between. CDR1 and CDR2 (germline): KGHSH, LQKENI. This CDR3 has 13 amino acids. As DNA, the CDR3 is TGTGCCAGCTCACCCGAGGACACCTATGGCTACACCTTC. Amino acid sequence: CASSPEDTYGYTF.

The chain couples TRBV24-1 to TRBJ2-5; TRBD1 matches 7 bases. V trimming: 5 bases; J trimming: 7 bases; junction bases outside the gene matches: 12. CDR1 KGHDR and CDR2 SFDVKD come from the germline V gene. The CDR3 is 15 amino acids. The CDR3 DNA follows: TGTGCCACCAGTGTTACCACAGGGGTTGATACGACCCAGTACTTC. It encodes CATSVTTGVDTTQYF.

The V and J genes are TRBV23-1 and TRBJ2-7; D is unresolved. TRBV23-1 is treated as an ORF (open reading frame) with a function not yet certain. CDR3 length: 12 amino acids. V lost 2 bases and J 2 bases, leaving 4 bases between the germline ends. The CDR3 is CASSQGTYEQYF. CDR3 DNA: TGCGCCAGCAGTCAAGGCACCTACGAGCAGTACTTC.

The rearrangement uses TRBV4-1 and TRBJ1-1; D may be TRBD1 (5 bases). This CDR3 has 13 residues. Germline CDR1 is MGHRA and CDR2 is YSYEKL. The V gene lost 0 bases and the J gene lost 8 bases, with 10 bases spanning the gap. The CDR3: CASSQEGPREAFF. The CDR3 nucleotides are TGCGCCAGCAGCCAAGAGGGGCCGCGAGAAGCTTTCTTT.

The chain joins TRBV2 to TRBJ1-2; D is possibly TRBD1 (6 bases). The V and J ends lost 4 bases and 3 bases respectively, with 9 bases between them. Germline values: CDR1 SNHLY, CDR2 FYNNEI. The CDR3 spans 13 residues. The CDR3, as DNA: TGTGCCAGCAGTGGGGGGCAGTACTATGGCTACACCTTC. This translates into CASSGGQYYGYTF.

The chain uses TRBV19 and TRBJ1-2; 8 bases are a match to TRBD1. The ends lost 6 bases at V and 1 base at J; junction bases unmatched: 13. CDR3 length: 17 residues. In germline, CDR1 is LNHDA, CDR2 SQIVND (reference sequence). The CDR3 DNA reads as TGTGCCAGTAGCTTCCTGGGAGCAGGGGGCTATAACTATGGCTACACCTTC. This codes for CASSFLGAGGYNYGYTF.

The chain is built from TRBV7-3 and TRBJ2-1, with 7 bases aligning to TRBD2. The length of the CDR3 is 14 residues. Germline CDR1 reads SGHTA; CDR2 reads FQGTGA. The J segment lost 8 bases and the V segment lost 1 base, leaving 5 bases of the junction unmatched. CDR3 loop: CASSLKASGDEQFF. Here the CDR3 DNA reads TGTGCCAGCAGCTTAAAGGCTAGCGGCGATGAGCAGTTCTTC.

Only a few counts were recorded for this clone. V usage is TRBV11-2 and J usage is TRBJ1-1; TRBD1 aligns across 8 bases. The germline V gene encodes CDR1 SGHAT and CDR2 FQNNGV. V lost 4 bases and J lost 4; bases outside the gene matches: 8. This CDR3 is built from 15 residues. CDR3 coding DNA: TGTGCCAGCAGCTACAACCCAACAGGGGGCACTGAAGCTTTCTTT. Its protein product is CASSYNPTGGTEAFF. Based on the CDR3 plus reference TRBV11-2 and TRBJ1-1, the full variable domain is EAGVAQSPRYKIIEKRQSVAFWCNPISGHATLYWYQQILGQGPKLLIQFQNNGVVDDSQLPKDRFSAERLKGVDSTLKIQPAKLEDSAVYLCASSYNPTGGTEAFFGQGTRLTVV.

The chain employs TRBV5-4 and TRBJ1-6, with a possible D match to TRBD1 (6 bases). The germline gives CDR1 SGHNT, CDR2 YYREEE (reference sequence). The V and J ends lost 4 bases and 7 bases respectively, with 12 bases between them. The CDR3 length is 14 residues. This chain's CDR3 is CASSRTGWNSPLHF. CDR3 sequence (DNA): TGTGCCAGCAGCAGAACAGGGTGGAATTCACCCCTCCACTTT. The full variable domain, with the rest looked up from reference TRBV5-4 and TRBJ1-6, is ETGVTQSPTHLIKTRGQQVTLRCSSQSGHNTVSWYQQALGQGPQFIFQYYREEENGRGNFPPRFSGLQFPNYSSELNVNALELDDSALYLCASSRTGWNSPLHFGNGTRLTVT.

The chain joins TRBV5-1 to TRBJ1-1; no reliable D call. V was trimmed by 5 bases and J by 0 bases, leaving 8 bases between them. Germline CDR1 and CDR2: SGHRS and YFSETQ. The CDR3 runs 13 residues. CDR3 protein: CASRSGVNTEAFF. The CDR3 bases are TGCGCCAGCAGATCCGGGGTGAACACTGAAGCTTTCTTT.

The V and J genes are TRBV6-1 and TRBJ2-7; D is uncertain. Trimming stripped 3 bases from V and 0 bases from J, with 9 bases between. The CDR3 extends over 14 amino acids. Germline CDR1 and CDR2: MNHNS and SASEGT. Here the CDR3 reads CASSDGFTSYEQYF. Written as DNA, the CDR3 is TGTGCCAGCAGTGACGGGTTCACCTCCTACGAGCAGTACTTC.

The CDR3 protein is CASSDGAGVNGEQFF. The CDR3 DNA reads TGTGCCAGCAGTGATGGAGCGGGGGTTAACGGGGAGCAGTTCTTC. This rearrangement joins TRBV6-1 to TRBJ2-1; 8 positions agree with TRBD2. Germline lookup yields CDR1 MNHNS and CDR2 SASEGT. This CDR3 has 15 amino acids. With 3 bases clipped from V and 10 bases from J, the junction kept 11 bases outside the gene matches.

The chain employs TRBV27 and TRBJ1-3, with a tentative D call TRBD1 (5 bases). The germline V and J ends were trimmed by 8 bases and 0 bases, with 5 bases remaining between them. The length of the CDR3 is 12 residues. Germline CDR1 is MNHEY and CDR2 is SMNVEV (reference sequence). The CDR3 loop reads CASQGSGNTIYF. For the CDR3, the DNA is TGTGCCAGCCAGGGCTCTGGAAACACCATATATTTT.

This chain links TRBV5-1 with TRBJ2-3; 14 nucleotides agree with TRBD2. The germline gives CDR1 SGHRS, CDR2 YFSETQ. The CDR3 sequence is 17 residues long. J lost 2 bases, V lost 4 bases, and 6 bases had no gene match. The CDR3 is CASSIGTSGGITDTQYF. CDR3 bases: TGCGCCAGCAGCATAGGGACTAGCGGGGGAATCACAGATACGCAGTATTTT.

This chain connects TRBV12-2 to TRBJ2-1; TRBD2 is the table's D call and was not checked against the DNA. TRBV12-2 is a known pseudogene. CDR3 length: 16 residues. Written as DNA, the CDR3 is TGTGCAAGTCGCTTAGCCCCCTCCGGGGCCTACAATGAGCAGTTCTTC. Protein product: CASRLAPSGAYNEQFF.

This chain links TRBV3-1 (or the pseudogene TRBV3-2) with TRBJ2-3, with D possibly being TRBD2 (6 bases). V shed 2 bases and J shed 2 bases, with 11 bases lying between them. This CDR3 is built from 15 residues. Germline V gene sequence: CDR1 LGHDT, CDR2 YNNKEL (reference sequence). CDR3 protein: CASSQQRAYTDTQYF. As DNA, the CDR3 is TGTGCCAGCAGCCAACAGCGGGCCTACACAGATACGCAGTATTTT.

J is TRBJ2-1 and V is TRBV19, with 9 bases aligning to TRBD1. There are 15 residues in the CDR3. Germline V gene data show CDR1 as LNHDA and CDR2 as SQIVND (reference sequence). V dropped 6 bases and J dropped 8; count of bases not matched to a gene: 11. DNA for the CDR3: TGTGCCAGTAGAACCGGGACAGGGAGGAGTGATGAGCAGTTCTTC. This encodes CASRTGTGRSDEQFF.

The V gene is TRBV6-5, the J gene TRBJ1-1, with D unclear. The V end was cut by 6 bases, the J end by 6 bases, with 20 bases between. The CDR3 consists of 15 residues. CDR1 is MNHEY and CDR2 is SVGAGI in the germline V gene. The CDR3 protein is CASSRTQGGHPEAFF. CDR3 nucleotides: TGTGCCAGCAGCCGAACTCAAGGAGGTCACCCTGAAGCTTTCTTT.

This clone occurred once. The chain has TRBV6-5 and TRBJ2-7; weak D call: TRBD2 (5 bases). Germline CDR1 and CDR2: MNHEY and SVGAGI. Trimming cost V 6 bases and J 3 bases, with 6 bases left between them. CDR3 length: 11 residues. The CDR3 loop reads CASSRDYEQYF. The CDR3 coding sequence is TGTGCCAGCAGCCGGGACTACGAGCAGTACTTC.

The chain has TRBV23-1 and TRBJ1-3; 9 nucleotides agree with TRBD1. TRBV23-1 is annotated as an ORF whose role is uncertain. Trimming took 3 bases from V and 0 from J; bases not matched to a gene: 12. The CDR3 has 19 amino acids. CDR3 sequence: CASSHPQPWTGDSGNTIYF. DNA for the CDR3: TGCGCCAGCAGTCATCCCCAGCCTTGGACAGGGGACTCTGGAAACACCATATATTTT.